This T cell receptor (beta chain) was observed in a study of low-dose radiotherapy and immunotherapy resistance in tumors. This CDR3 comprises 12 residues. Germline assignment: CDR1 DFQATT and CDR2 SNEGSKA (reference sequence). Trimming took 5 bases from V and 5 from J, leaving 13 bases between them. Time point in this sample: after trial treatment. As for treatment: LDRT plus nivolumab, ipilimumab, low-dose cyclophosphamide and aspirin (RACIN trial). Primers targeting TRAV and TRBV primed first-strand cDNA, covering alpha and beta chains. TCR amplification used 20 to 25 PCR cycles, a constant-region primer and a V-primer adapter. Via MiXCR, TCRdb re-called the reads, giving one row per CDR3 protein. The table has approximately 84,000 distinct CDR3 sequences, about a sixth seen once; the top ten hold approximately 1.5%. This clonotype was seen ten or more times.

Sequenced material: PBMCs, taken after low-dose radiotherapy plus immunotherapy. The rearrangement links TRBV20-1 to TRBJ2-7; tentative D call: TRBD2 (6 bases). This receptor was taken from a male donor with prostate cancer. CDR3 in amino acids: CSAGRREHEQYF. CDR3 sequence (DNA): TGCAGTGCTGGGAGGAGGGAGCACGAGCAGTACTTC.